These 6 T cell receptor beta chains were sequenced from one sample in a study of identical twins. In TCRdb, the 5' RACE reads were re-called with MiXCR into one record per CDR3 protein. The profile covers roughly 250,000 distinct CDR3 sequences, with 11% to 15% appearing a single time and approximately 10% taken by the ten largest. The specimen sequenced was memory (CD45RO+) T cells sorted from blood. The receptor source for this set is a woman aged 18-29 years in good health.

This clonotype was observed a few times. The V and J genes are TRBV20-1 and TRBJ2-7, with TRBD2 identical over 14 bases. The CDR3 covers 15 residues. Trimming at V came to 4 bases and at J to 6 bases, leaving 8 bases not matched to a gene. Germline assignment: CDR1 DFQATT and CDR2 SNEGSKA (reference sequence). In DNA form, the CDR3 reads TGCAGTGCTACCCGATCCGGGACTAGCGGGAGCGAGCAGTACTTC. It yields the protein CSATRSGTSGSEQYF.

This rearrangement joins TRBV20-1 to TRBJ2-1; 7 positions agree with TRBD2. Germline CDR1 reads DFQATT; CDR2 reads SNEGSKA (reference sequence). J gave up 4 bases and V 4 bases, and 7 bases lay outside the gene matches. CDR3 size: 14 residues. The chain's CDR3 is CSATGGRSYNEQFF. CDR3 bases: TGCAGTGCTACCGGCGGGAGAAGTTACAATGAGCAGTTCTTC.

This clonotype has just a few counts. The chain has TRBV9 and TRBJ2-3; D is unresolved. The V end lost 3 bases, the J end lost 1 base, and 9 bases lay between the germline ends. CDR1 and CDR2 (germline): SGDLS, YYNGEE. This CDR3 has 14 residues. CDR3 in DNA: TGTGCCAGCAGCGCCCTCGGCCGCACAGATACGCAGTATTTT. Protein: CASSALGRTDTQYF.

The rearrangement joins TRBV4-2 to TRBJ2-3, with 14 bases fitting TRBD2. This CDR3 is 16 amino acids long. The germline V gene encodes CDR1 LGHNA and CDR2 YNFKEQ. J was trimmed by 5 bases and V by 4 bases; bases with no gene match: 5. In DNA form, the CDR3 reads TGTGCCAGCAGCCGGGGACTAGCGGGAGTTGAAGATACGCAGTATTTT. It is translated as CASSRGLAGVEDTQYF.

This clonotype has a count of ten or more. The chain is built from TRBV5-1 and TRBJ1-2, with D possibly being TRBD1 (6 bases). Germline values: CDR1 SGHRS, CDR2 YFSETQ. V lost 4 bases and J lost 3, with 10 bases in between. The CDR3 loop spans 13 amino acids. In nucleotides, the CDR3 is TGCGCCAGCAGCCCGGACAGCTACTATGGCTACACCTTC. It specifies CASSPDSYYGYTF.

This clonotype was counted a few times. V is TRBV20-1 and J is TRBJ2-1; 7 bases match TRBD1. This CDR3 contains 17 residues. The V segment lost 0 bases and the J segment 6 bases; nucleotides outside the gene matches: 14. CDR1 and CDR2 from the germline V gene are DFQATT and SNEGSKA (reference sequence). The CDR3 DNA sequence: TGCAGTGCTAGAGATTTTTTTCTCCAACAGGGGAGCAATGAGCAGTTCTTC. It codes for CSARDFFLQQGSNEQFF.